The table lists the clone carrying this T cell receptor beta chain with a few counts. Its antigen is unknown. Unmatched junction bases numbered 5, after V lost 3 bases and J lost 8 bases. In germline, CDR1 is KGHSH, CDR2 LQKENI. The CDR3 has 13 residues. The data stem from a study of cytomegalovirus exposure and HLA in healthy donors. For the study at large: Unique TCRs numbering around 80 million, obtained from HLA-typed donors, made up an early data release. Notes on the study in general: Later work found that TCR association rates differed between HLA loci; DRB1 had the most and HLA-C the fewest. After further analysis at a later stage, 16,951 TCR beta sequences were associated with HLA alleles at 0.05 false discovery rate. Rarity held for most TCR sequences, but there were some public TCRs that occurred in many donors.

The PCR was carried out with 60 Vbeta primers and 13 Jbeta primers. Assay used: immunoSEQ multiplex PCR; TCRdb lists only in-frame clones, some missing. The sample includes 150,000 or so clones, 80% seen only once; the top ten take under 5%. This TCR came from a woman aged 50 to 65 in good health and CMV-seropositive. This chain uses TRBV18 with TRBJ1-2, with 8 positions matching TRBD1. Sequencing was done on a sample of PBMCs. CDR3 nucleotide sequence: TGTGCCAGCTCACCTGGACAGGGTAACGGCTACACCTTC. Amino acid sequence: CASSPGQGNGYTF.